This TCR beta chain stems from a study of regulatory T cells in long-lasting Graves disease. iRepertoire HTBI primers and Arm-PCR of CDR3 regions built TCR beta libraries. MiXCR, run by TCRdb on the multiplex PCR reads, gives a single entry per CDR3 protein. The sample records approximately 350,000 distinct CDR3 sequences, about 11% being singletons. The time point: newly diagnosed GD, antithyroid drugs for less than 3 months. Making the TCR library involved RNA that had been extracted from PBMCs. CDR3 length equals 14 residues. Germline V gives CDR1 SNHLY, CDR2 FYNNEI. Trimming cost V 4 bases and J 3 bases; bases outside gene matches: 3. This clonotype has at least ten counts. This sample also appeared in a second study, on T cells in Graves' hyperthyroidism and ophthalmopathy.

This sequence originates from a woman under 30 with Graves disease. The sequenced sample was peripheral blood mononuclear cells (PBMCs), obtained at new diagnosis, from a patient treated with antithyroid drugs. The chain combines TRBV2 with TRBJ2-5; TRBD2 matches at 9 bases. The CDR3 DNA reads TGTGCCAGCAGTGTAGCTAGCGGGAAAGAGACCCAGTACTTC. It is translated as CASSVASGKETQYF.